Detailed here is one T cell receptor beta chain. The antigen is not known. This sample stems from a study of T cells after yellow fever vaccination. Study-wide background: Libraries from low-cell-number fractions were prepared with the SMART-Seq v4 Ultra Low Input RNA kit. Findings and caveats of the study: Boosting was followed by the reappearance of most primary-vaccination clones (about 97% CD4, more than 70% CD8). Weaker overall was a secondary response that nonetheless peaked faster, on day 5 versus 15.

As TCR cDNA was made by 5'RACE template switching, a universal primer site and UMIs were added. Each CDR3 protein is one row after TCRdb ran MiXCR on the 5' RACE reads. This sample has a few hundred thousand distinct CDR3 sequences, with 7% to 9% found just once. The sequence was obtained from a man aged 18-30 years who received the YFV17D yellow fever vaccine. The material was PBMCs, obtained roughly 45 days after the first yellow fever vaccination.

The chain's CDR3 is CASSFGSNDEAFF. Here the CDR3 DNA reads TGTGCCAGCAGCTTCGGGTCAAACGACGAAGCTTTCTTT. The rearrangement links TRBV7-8 to TRBJ1-1; D gene uncertain. Germline assignment: CDR1 SGHVS and CDR2 FQNEAQ. This CDR3 contains 13 residues. The V and J ends lost 3 bases and 8 bases respectively, with 13 bases between them. Supplemented by reference TRBV7-8 and TRBJ1-1, the full variable domain reads GAGVSQSPRYKVAKRGQDVALRCDPISGHVSLFWYQQALGQGPEFLTYFQNEAQLDKSGLPSDRFFAERPEGSVSTLKIQRTQQEDSAVYLCASSFGSNDEAFFGQGTRLTVV.